This T cell receptor (beta chain) was observed in a study of shared clonotypes between healthy human individuals. On the study more broadly: Samples came from a couple of female and a few male donors aged 18 to 49. Overall study findings and caveats: Clonotype sharing levels among donors were expected to vary with sequencing depth. Four donors had about 5% of their naive CD4 clonotypes in common.

Sequencing used immunoSEQ multiplex PCR; TCRdb keeps in-frame clones, though not all of them. The data show some 2,000,000 clones, with approximately 94% seen just once and about 1.1% held by the top ten. In the case of this clone: Its matching antigen is unknown.

This CDR3 comprises 15 residues. After removal of 4 bases from V and 4 bases from J, the junction contained 8 bases not matched to a gene. Germline values: CDR1 SGHDT, CDR2 YYEEEE. CD45RO-negative, CCR7-positively selected cells formed the naive CD8 fraction, excluding terminally differentiated effector memory CD45RA+ cells. The TCR comes from a man aged 18 to 30 in good health. The J gene is TRBJ1-2, the V gene TRBV5-6; the match to TRBD1 covers 9 bases. The sample consisted of naive CD8+ T cells sorted from blood. The CDR3 reads CASSIGTGYPYGYTF. The DNA for the CDR3 is TGTGCCAGCAGCATCGGGACAGGGTACCCCTATGGCTACACCTTC.